This T cell receptor beta chain was sequenced for a study of CD8 T cells in ankylosing spondylitis. Study outcomes and limitations: One TCR beta motif, made up of 7 or 8 highly homologous variants, appeared characteristic of ankylosing spondylitis blood.

As for this clonotype: What it binds is unknown.

Quantitative 5'-RACE with molecular barcodes generated TCR beta libraries. TCRdb analysed the 5' RACE reads with MiXCR anew, one entry per CDR3 protein. The table has 670,000 or so distinct CDR3 sequences, 15% to 20% seen once. The CDR3 totals 18 residues. Germline trimming cut 5 bases from V and 8 bases from J; bases unmatched to any gene: 21. The chain combines TRBV12-3 or TRBV12-4 with TRBJ2-3, with 8 bases lining up with TRBD2. The sequenced material came from blood, either unsorted or a sorted T cell fraction (not recorded which). This receptor was obtained from a male donor with ankylosing spondylitis. The CDR3 coding sequence is TGTGCCAGCAGTCCCTCGTTGGGGGCTAGCGGGTCCCCCCCTACGCAGTATTTT. Encoded protein: CASSPSLGASGSPPTQYF.